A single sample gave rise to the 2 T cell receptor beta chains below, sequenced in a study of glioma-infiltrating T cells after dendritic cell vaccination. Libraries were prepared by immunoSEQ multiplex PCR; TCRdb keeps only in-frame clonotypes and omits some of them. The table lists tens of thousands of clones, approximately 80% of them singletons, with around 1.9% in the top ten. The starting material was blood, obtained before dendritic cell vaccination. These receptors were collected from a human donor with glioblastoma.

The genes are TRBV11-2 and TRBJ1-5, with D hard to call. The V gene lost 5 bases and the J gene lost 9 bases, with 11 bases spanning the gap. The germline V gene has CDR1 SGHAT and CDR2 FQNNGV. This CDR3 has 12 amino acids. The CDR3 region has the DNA TGTGCCAGCAGCCATAGGGAGGGGCCCCAGCATTTT. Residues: CASSHREGPQHF.

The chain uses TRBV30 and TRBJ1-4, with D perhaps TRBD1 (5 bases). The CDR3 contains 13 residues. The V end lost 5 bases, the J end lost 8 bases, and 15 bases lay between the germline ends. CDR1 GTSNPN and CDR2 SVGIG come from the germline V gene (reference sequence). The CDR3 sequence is CAWDFQGGEKLFF. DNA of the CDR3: TGTGCCTGGGATTTCCAGGGAGGGGAAAAACTGTTTTTT.